The entry below gives a single T cell receptor beta chain sequence along with its context. What it recognizes is unknown. Time point noted: late sampling 161 to 241 days after vaccination in a few convalescent patients. Trimming removed 4 bases at V and 8 bases at J, with 18 bases between. This CDR3 comprises 15 residues. Germline V lookup: CDR1 SEHNR, CDR2 FQNEAQ (reference sequence). The record originates from a study of vaccination and CD4 T cells after COVID-19. Whole-study results and caveats: Nearly all convalescent vaccine-specific clones, 304 of 307, recognized only SARS-CoV-2 spike.

TCRdb independently ran MiXCR on the PCR reads; one entry per CDR3 protein. The sample holds 30,000 to 40,000 distinct CDR3 sequences, around 35% seen once. V and J are TRBV7-9 and TRBJ2-1, with TRBD1 as a possible D gene (7 bases). The sequence derives from a human donor who had recovered from COVID-19. The sample was CD4+ T cells from blood, taken about 7 months after SARS-CoV-2 vaccination. As DNA, the CDR3 is TGTGCCAGCAGCTCGCCCCTAGACAGGGAGGATGAGCAGTTCTTC. It yields the protein CASSSPLDREDEQFF.